Detailed here is one T cell receptor beta chain. As yet, its antigen is unknown. This entry comes from a study of tumor and adjacent non-tumor tissue in lung cancer. On the study more broadly: On average, productive TCRbeta reads reached 4 million to 5 million per sample. Points from the study as a whole: In normal lung, the top 100 clones were significantly more dominant than in tumor. Significantly higher TCR diversity was found in tumor than normal lung.

RNA was extracted from bulk tissue without any cell sorting. Chemotherapy-naive patients with new lung cancer underwent thoracic surgery in China, August–late 2014. A modified ARM-PCR protocol with three rounds of nested PCR amplified TCRbeta. From the multiplex PCR reads, TCRdb called clonotypes with MiXCR, one entry per CDR3 protein. Counted here are 220,000 or so distinct CDR3 sequences, about 71% occurring once; the ten biggest clones make up approximately 25%. V dropped 4 bases and J dropped 0 bases, with 13 bases sitting between them. Germline CDR1 reads MNHEY; CDR2 reads SVGEGT. There are 15 residues in the CDR3.

The V call is TRBV6-2 or TRBV6-3, the J call TRBJ2-7; D ambiguous. The sequenced sample consisted of lung tumor tissue. This clonotype was obtained from a man aged 55 to 70 with non-small cell lung cancer. CDR3 bases: TGTGCCAGCAGTTCTCCTATAAACCCCTCCTACGAGCAGTACTTC. It is translated as CASSSPINPSYEQYF.